Included here is one T cell receptor beta chain sequence, with context. This sample is part of a study of blood T cell repertoires in COVID-19. The repertoire was sequenced with immunoSEQ multiplex PCR; TCRdb's copy has only in-frame clones and lacks some. The sample records 130,000 to 150,000 clones, approximately 87% being singletons. The TCR originated in a woman in her thirties or forties with acute or convalescent COVID-19. Material: peripheral blood.

The CDR3 region is CASSTLGGNSPLHF. In nucleotides, the CDR3 is TGTGCCAGTAGTACCCTCGGGGGGAATTCACCCCTCCACTTT. V is TRBV19 and J is TRBJ1-6; TRBD1 might be the D (5 bases). Germline values: CDR1 LNHDA, CDR2 SQIVND (reference sequence). With 4 bases removed from V and 7 bases from J, the gap between germline ends came to 11 bases. The CDR3 contains 14 residues.